A selection of T cell receptor beta chains follows, all from one sample in a study of blood T cell repertoires in COVID-19. Here immunoSEQ multiplex PCR was the method, and the copy in TCRdb shows in-frame clones only, minus some. The table has 200,000 to 250,000 clones, around 86% seen once. Sequencing used peripheral blood. The origin of the receptors is a man between 60 and 70 years old who had recovered from COVID-19. CDR3s include the opening cysteine and the closing phenylalanine or tryptophan. A D gene is named only where the DNA matches it firmly. The size field is filled for only some rows; it gives once, few, many or a size class.

J,V,size,D,CDR3,DNA
TRBJ2-7,TRBV11-3,-,TRBD2,CASSLTSGGYYEQYF,TGTGCCAGCAGCCTGACTAGCGGGGGATACTACGAGCAGTACTTC
TRBJ1-2,TRBV6-6,-,-,CASSYSAGRGYTF,TGTGCCAGCAGTTACTCGGCAGGGCGCGGCTACACCTTC
TRBJ1-1,TRBV11-2,-,TRBD1,CASSFLSTGGNTEAFF,TGTGCCAGCAGCTTTTTGTCGACAGGGGGGAACACTGAAGCTTTCTTT
TRBJ1-1,TRBV6-5,-,TRBD1,CASSSRTGQAFF,TGTGCCAGCAGTTCGCGGACAGGGCAGGCTTTCTTT
TRBJ2-6,TRBV13,-,-,CASSPGRKGWEEFSGANVLTF,TGTGCCAGCAGCCCAGGACGTAAGGGCTGGGAGGAGTTCAGTGGGGCCAACGTCCTGACTTTC
TRBJ1-1,TRBV11-2,-,TRBD1,CASSSTGVTEAFF,TGTGCCAGCAGCTCAACAGGGGTCACTGAAGCTTTCTTT
TRBJ2-2,TRBV12-5,-,TRBD2,CASASPGAGGRTGELFF,TGTGCTAGTGCCTCCCCGGGCGCGGGGGGGCGGACCGGGGAGCTGTTTTTT
TRBJ1-2,TRBV7-2,once,TRBD1,CASSSGGQGGYGYTF,TGTGCCAGCAGCTCGGGGGGACAGGGCGGCTATGGCTACACCTTC
TRBJ1-1,TRBV10-3,-,-,CAISEPTRDRNTEAFF,TGTGCCATCAGTGAGCCTACGAGAGACAGGAACACTGAAGCTTTCTTT
TRBJ1-1,TRBV19,-,TRBD1,CASRAGGNTEAFF,TGTGCCAGTAGAGCAGGGGGGAACACTGAAGCTTTCTTT
TRBJ1-4,TRBV7-6,-,-,CASTKPHVGPREKLFF,TGTGCCAGCACGAAACCCCATGTGGGGCCGAGGGAAAAACTGTTTTTT
TRBJ1-1,TRBV27,few,-,CASSTNPPRDTEAFF,TGTGCCAGCAGTACCAATCCACCGAGGGACACTGAAGCTTTCTTT
TRBJ2-7,TRBV24-1,-,-,CATSDASGEQYF,TGTGCCACCAGTGATGCCTCGGGAGAGCAGTACTTC
TRBJ2-7,TRBV5-6,-,-,CASSLDRYEQYF,TGTGCCAGCAGCTTGGATCGTTACGAGCAGTACTTC
TRBJ1-1,TRBV20-1,once,-,CSAPETRQAFF,TGCAGTGCCCCCGAGACAAGACAAGCTTTCTTT
TRBJ2-7,TRBV11-2,few,-,CASSFTGYEQYF,TGTGCCAGCAGCTTTACGGGATACGAGCAGTACTTC
TRBJ1-4,TRBV30,-,-,CAWSDRVGEKLFF,TGTGCCTGGAGTGACAGGGTAGGGGAAAAACTGTTTTTT
TRBJ2-5,TRBV10-3,-,-,CAISENGGGETQYF,TGTGCCATCAGTGAGAATGGGGGAGGCGAGACCCAGTACTTC
TRBJ2-7,TRBV5-4,-,TRBD1,CASSLPGGTYEQYF,TGTGCCAGCAGCTTGCCAGGGGGTACTTACGAGCAGTACTTC
TRBJ2-7,TRBV6-5,-,TRBD2,CASSSPFSGRYEQYF,TGTGCCAGCAGTTCCCCGTTCAGCGGGAGGTACGAGCAGTACTTC
TRBJ2-7,TRBV2,-,TRBD1,CASRGGQGVQYF,TGTGCCAGCAGGGGCGGACAGGGTGTGCAGTACTTC
TRBJ2-7,TRBV9,-,-,CASSVTQQSYEQYF,TGTGCCAGCAGCGTAACACAGCAGAGCTACGAGCAGTACTTC
TRBJ2-7,TRBV4-1,-,-,CASSLEQGYEQYF,TGCGCCAGCAGCCTAGAACAGGGCTACGAGCAGTACTTC
TRBJ1-6,TRBV14,-,-,CASSQSRNSPLHF,TGTGCCAGCAGCCAATCCCGTAATTCACCCCTCCACTTT